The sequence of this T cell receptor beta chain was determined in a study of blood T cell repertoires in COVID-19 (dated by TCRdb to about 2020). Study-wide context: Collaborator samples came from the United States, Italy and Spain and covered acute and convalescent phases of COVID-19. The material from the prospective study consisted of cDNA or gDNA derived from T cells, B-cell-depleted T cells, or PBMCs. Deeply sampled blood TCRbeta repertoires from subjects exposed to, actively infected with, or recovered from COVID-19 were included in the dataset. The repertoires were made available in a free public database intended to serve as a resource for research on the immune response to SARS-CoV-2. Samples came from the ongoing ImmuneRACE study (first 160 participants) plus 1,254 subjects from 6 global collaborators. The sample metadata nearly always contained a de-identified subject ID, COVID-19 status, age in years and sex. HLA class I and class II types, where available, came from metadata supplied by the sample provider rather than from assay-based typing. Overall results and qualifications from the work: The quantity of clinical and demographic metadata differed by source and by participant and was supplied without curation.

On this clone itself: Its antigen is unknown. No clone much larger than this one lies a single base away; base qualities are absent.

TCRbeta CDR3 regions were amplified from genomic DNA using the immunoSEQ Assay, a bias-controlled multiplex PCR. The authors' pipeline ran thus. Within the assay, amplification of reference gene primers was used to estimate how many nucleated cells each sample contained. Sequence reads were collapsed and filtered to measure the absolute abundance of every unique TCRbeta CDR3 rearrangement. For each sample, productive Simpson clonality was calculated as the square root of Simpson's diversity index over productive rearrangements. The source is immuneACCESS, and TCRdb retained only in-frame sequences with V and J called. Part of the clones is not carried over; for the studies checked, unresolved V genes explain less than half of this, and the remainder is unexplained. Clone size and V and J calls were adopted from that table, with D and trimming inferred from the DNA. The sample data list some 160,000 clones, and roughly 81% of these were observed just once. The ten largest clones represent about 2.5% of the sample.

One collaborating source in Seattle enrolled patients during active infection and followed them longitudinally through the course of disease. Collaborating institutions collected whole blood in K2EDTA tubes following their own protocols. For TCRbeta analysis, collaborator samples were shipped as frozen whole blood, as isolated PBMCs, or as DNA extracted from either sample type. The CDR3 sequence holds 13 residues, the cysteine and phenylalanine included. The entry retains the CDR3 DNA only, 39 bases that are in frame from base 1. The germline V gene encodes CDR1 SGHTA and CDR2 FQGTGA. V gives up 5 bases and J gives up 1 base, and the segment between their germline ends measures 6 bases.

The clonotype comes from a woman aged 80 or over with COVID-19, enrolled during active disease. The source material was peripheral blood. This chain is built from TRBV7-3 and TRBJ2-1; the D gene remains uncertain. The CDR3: CASSLVSYNEQFF. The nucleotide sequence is TGTGCCAGCAGCCTAGTTTCCTACAATGAGCAGTTCTTC.